This TCR beta chain stems from a study of blood T cell repertoires in COVID-19. This table comes from immunoSEQ multiplex PCR, and its TCRdb copy is limited to in-frame clones, with some not included. The sample lists 70,000 to 100,000 clones; about 90% were seen once. The CDR3 sequence is 13 residues long. Trimming took off 0 bases at V and 3 bases at J, with 4 bases between the two ends. Germline V gene sequence: CDR1 SNHLY, CDR2 FYNNEI. V and J are TRBV2 and TRBJ2-3; D uncertain. Specimen: peripheral blood. The TCR sequence derives from a woman in her seventies with acute or convalescent COVID-19. As DNA, the CDR3 is TGTGCCAGCAGTGAAGCTCTGACAGATACGCAGTATTTT. This sequence encodes CASSEALTDTQYF.